The next 17 T cell receptor beta chains were all read from a single sample in a study of blood T cell repertoires in COVID-19. The method was immunoSEQ multiplex PCR; TCRdb's version includes in-frame clones alone and lacks a portion of them. The sample has just over 95,000 clones, over 75% seen once; the top ten hold 1.5% to 2%. The sequencing sample was made of peripheral blood. All receptors come from a man in his 60s with acute or convalescent COVID-19.

V usage is TRBV11-2 and J usage is TRBJ2-5; the match to TRBD2 covers 10 bases. The CDR3 totals 16 residues. The trim removed 1 base at V and 3 bases at J, leaving 5 bases unmatched. Germline V gene sequence: CDR1 SGHAT, CDR2 FQNNGV. The CDR3 spells CASSLGRTSGEETQYF. DNA of the CDR3: TGTGCCAGCAGCTTAGGTCGGACTAGCGGTGAAGAGACCCAGTACTTC.

The chain uses TRBV3-1 (or the pseudogene TRBV3-2) and TRBJ2-7; TRBD1 agrees at 9 bases. This CDR3 has 13 amino acids. With V trimmed by 3 bases and J by 7 bases, 4 bases remained unmatched. CDR1 and CDR2 (germline): LGHDT, YNNKEL (reference sequence). The CDR3 DNA follows: TGTGCCAGCAGCCACGGGACAGGGAGGGAGCAGTACTTC. Protein: CASSHGTGREQYF.

The genes are TRBV7-8 and TRBJ2-7, with 10 bases fitting TRBD1. The CDR3 sequence is 17 residues long. V was pared by 1 base and J by 5 bases, with 11 bases of the junction left unmatched. The germline V gene has CDR1 SGHVS and CDR2 FQNEAQ. CDR3 DNA sequence: TGTGCCAGCAGCTTAGGGTCAGGGACAGGGGTAATCAACGAGCAGTACTTC. It codes for CASSLGSGTGVINEQYF.

The gene calls are TRBV30 and TRBJ1-3; D gene ambiguous. V was clipped by 6 bases and J by 4 bases, with 7 bases between them. The CDR3 has 11 residues. CDR1 is GTSNPN, CDR2 SVGIG, per germline (reference sequence). CDR3 nucleotide sequence: TGTGCCTGTTCAAAAGGAAACACCATATATTTT. Amino acids: CACSKGNTIYF.

This rearrangement joins TRBV5-6 to TRBJ1-2; 10 bases map to TRBD1. The CDR3 loop spans 15 amino acids. With V trimmed by 0 bases and J by 10 bases, 9 bases remained unmatched. Germline values: CDR1 SGHDT, CDR2 YYEEEE. The CDR3 here is CASSLAVGQGNVYTF. For the CDR3, the DNA is TGTGCCAGCAGCTTGGCCGTGGGACAGGGGAACGTCTACACCTTC.

J is TRBJ1-2 and V is TRBV7-2; 10 positions agree with TRBD1. Trimming removed 3 bases from V and 0 bases from J; junction bases left unmatched: 4. CDR3 length: 16 amino acids. Germline CDR1 is SGHTA and CDR2 is FQGNSA. The CDR3 reads CASSFRQGAPNYGYTF. DNA for the CDR3: TGTGCCAGCAGCTTTAGACAGGGGGCACCTAACTATGGCTACACCTTC.

The rearrangement uses TRBV7-2 and TRBJ1-4, with 9 bases identical to TRBD1. CDR1 is SGHTA, CDR2 FQGNSA, per germline. There are 14 residues in the CDR3. V shed 6 bases and J 7 bases; nucleotides not matched to a gene: 6. CDR3 loop: CASSPYRGLEKLFF. CDR3 coding DNA: TGTGCCAGCAGTCCGTACAGGGGGCTTGAAAAACTGTTTTTT.

This chain links TRBV7-9 with TRBJ1-5; tentatively, D is TRBD1 (6 bases). This CDR3 is 13 amino acids long. V lost 5 bases, J lost 7 bases, and 12 bases lay in between. Germline assignment: CDR1 SEHNR and CDR2 FQNEAQ (reference sequence). The CDR3 reads CASSQKGDQPQHF. In DNA, the CDR3 is TGTGCCAGCAGCCAAAAGGGGGACCAGCCCCAGCATTTT. The whole variable domain, remainder taken from reference TRBV7-9 and TRBJ1-5, is DTGVSQNPRHKITKRGQNVTFRCDPISEHNRLYWYRQTLGQGPEFLTYFQNEAQLEKSRLLSDRFSAERPKGSFSTLEIQRTEQGDSAMYLCASSQKGDQPQHFGDGTRLSIL.

The rearrangement joins TRBV5-6 to TRBJ1-2; unclear D gene. The germline CDR1 and CDR2 sequences are SGHDT and YYEEEE. Trimming cost V 1 base and J 0 bases, with 10 bases left between them. The CDR3 has 15 residues. CDR3 sequence (DNA): TGTGCCAGCAGCTTGATAACAGCCCCTAACTATGGCTACACCTTC. Protein sequence: CASSLITAPNYGYTF.

This rearrangement joins TRBV5-5 to TRBJ1-1; perhaps TRBD1 as D (6 bases). V was shortened by 6 bases and J by 6 bases, with 15 bases between the two germline ends. CDR3 length: 13 amino acids. Germline CDR1 reads SGHKS; CDR2 reads YYEKEE (reference sequence). CDR3 residues: CASTPVEGAEAFF. The CDR3 region has the DNA TGTGCCAGCACCCCGGTCGAGGGGGCTGAAGCTTTCTTT.

The chain carries TRBV19 and TRBJ2-7; the D gene is possibly TRBD1 (6 bases). The CDR3 is 15 amino acids. Germline V gene sequence: CDR1 LNHDA, CDR2 SQIVND (reference sequence). Deletions cut 5 bases from V and 1 base from J, with 15 bases between. CDR3 loop: CASSRTGTLSYEQYF. The CDR3 nucleotides are TGTGCCAGTAGTCGCACCGGGACATTATCCTACGAGCAGTACTTC.

The chain joins TRBV6-6 to TRBJ2-1; tentative D call: TRBD2 (6 bases). Trimming pared 5 bases from V and 0 bases from J, leaving 14 bases between. The CDR3 runs 16 residues. From germline, CDR1 is MNHNY and CDR2 SVGAGI (reference sequence). CDR3 in DNA: TGTGCCAGCAGTGGGACCCGGGACTTCTCCTACAATGAGCAGTTCTTC. Translated: CASSGTRDFSYNEQFF.

CDR3 in amino acids: CASSCPGQGCGYTF. CDR3 sequence (DNA): TGTGCCAGCAGTTGCCCAGGACAAGGTTGTGGCTACACCTTC. The V and J genes are TRBV6-5 and TRBJ1-2, with D perhaps matching TRBD1 (5 bases). Trimming removed 4 bases from V and 7 bases from J, with 16 bases in between. Germline CDR1 and CDR2: MNHEY and SVGAGI. The CDR3 consists of 14 residues.

This chain uses TRBV4-1 with TRBJ2-3, with D possibly matching TRBD1 (5 bases). The CDR3 is 14 residues long. Germline loops: CDR1 MGHRA, CDR2 YSYEKL. Trimming cost V 1 base and J 4 bases, with 9 bases left between them. The chain's CDR3 is CASSQGQLSDTQYF. In nucleotides, the CDR3 is TGCGCCAGCAGCCAAGGACAGTTGTCAGATACGCAGTATTTT.

This sequence joins TRBV7-8 and TRBJ1-6; 7 bases are shared with TRBD1. The CDR3 spans 17 residues. V lost 1 base to trimming and J lost 7 bases; unmatched junction nucleotides: 10. CDR1 and CDR2 from the germline V gene are SGHVS and FQNEAQ. The CDR3 here is CASSLVLYGTVNSPLHF. In nucleotides, the CDR3 is TGTGCCAGCAGCTTAGTCCTGTACGGGACAGTAAATTCACCCCTCCACTTT.

This chain connects TRBV16 to TRBJ1-2; D gene ambiguous. The CDR3 loop spans 17 amino acids. The ends were cut back, 0 bases at V and 0 bases at J, with 14 bases in the middle. The V gene's germline CDR1 is KGHSY and CDR2 FQNENV. The CDR3 loop is CASSQSIGPRANYGYTF. The DNA for the CDR3 is TGTGCCAGCAGCCAATCGATAGGACCGAGGGCTAACTATGGCTACACCTTC.

V is TRBV7-2 and J is TRBJ1-2, with D tentatively TRBD1 (5 bases). In germline, CDR1 is SGHTA, CDR2 FQGNSA. The CDR3 is 14 amino acids. V gave up 0 bases and J gave up 4 bases, with 9 bases separating them. The CDR3 sequence is CASSLAAGLYGYTF. Here the CDR3 DNA reads TGTGCCAGCAGCTTAGCGGCAGGGCTCTATGGCTACACCTTC.